This passage covers 8 T cell receptor beta chains from one sample sequenced in a study of cytomegalovirus exposure and HLA in healthy donors. Researchers ran the PCR with 60 Vbeta and 13 Jbeta primers. Produced via immunoSEQ multiplex PCR; TCRdb's table is partial and in-frame only. This sample's clone table lists 100,000 to 150,000 clones. Sequenced input: PBMCs. Every receptor here comes from a woman aged 40-49 years in good health and CMV-seronegative.

V and J are TRBV5-1 and TRBJ1-1; D not certain. Deletions cut 4 bases from V and 3 bases from J, with 19 bases between. Germline V gene data show CDR1 as SGHRS and CDR2 as YFSETQ. CDR3 length: 16 amino acids. As DNA, the CDR3 is TGCGCCAGCAGCCCGACCCCGGAGCGAAAAGACACTGAAGCTTTCTTT. Translated, it gives CASSPTPERKDTEAFF.

The V and J genes are TRBV5-8 and TRBJ1-5; D is unresolved. Looked up from germline, CDR1 is SGHTS and CDR2 is YDEGEE. The V end was cut by 8 bases, the J end by 5 bases, with 14 bases between. This CDR3 spans 13 amino acids. CDR3 amino acids: CARAAGPHQPQHF. The CDR3 nucleotides are TGTGCCAGAGCGGCGGGCCCCCATCAGCCCCAGCATTTT.

The chain employs TRBV4-3 and TRBJ2-2; 10 positions agree with TRBD1. Trimming removed 3 bases from V and 3 bases from J; junction bases left unmatched: 7. The length of the CDR3 is 17 residues. Germline V gene sequence: CDR1 LGHNA, CDR2 YSLEER. In DNA, the CDR3 is TGCGCCAGCAGCCAGGTGACAGGGGGCAAGGACACCGGGGAGCTGTTTTTT. It yields the protein CASSQVTGGKDTGELFF.

The J gene is TRBJ1-2, the V gene TRBV18; 10 bases match TRBD1. The length of the CDR3 is 15 residues. V lost 6 bases, J lost 2 bases, and 6 bases stayed unmatched. Germline V CDR1 and CDR2: KGHSH, LQKENI. CDR3 in amino acids: CASSPGQGLNYGYTF. The CDR3 DNA follows: TGTGCCAGCTCCCCGGGACAGGGGCTAAACTATGGCTACACCTTC.

The chain joins TRBV6-5 to TRBJ1-2; TRBD1 might be the D (6 bases). The V end lost 7 bases, the J end lost 2 bases, and 14 bases lay between the germline ends. The length of the CDR3 is 14 residues. The germline V gene encodes CDR1 MNHEY and CDR2 SVGAGI. The CDR3 sequence: CASTLGGANYGYTF. CDR3 DNA sequence: TGTGCCAGCACCCTTGGGGGCGCGAACTATGGCTACACCTTC.

This rearrangement joins TRBV27 to TRBJ2-5; 8 bases align to TRBD1. The J call may not be correct, given that the DNA end is closer to TRBJ2-7. CDR3 size: 14 residues. Germline V CDR1 and CDR2: MNHEY, SMNVEV (reference sequence). CDR3 region: CASSLWTGRNEQYF. CDR3 DNA sequence: TGTGCCAGCAGTCTTTGGACAGGGAGGAACGAGCAGTACTTC.

Concerning this clone: The identical CDR3 is also encoded by other nucleotide sequences in the sample. The CDR3: CASSLDGQADSGNTIYF. The CDR3 coding sequence is TGCGCCAGCAGCTTGGATGGCCAGGCCGACTCTGGAAACACCATATATTTT. The rearrangement uses TRBV5-1 and TRBJ1-3; D gene ambiguous. Looked up from germline, CDR1 is SGHRS and CDR2 is YFSETQ. V lost 0 bases and J lost 0, with 13 bases in between. The CDR3 extends over 17 amino acids.

V is TRBV7-8 and J is TRBJ2-7, with 8 positions matching TRBD2. Germline CDR1 reads SGHVS; CDR2 reads FQNEAQ. This CDR3 contains 15 residues. V lost 4 bases, J lost 4 bases, and 9 bases stayed unmatched. Written as DNA, the CDR3 is TGTGCCAGCAGCTCCATCGGCGCGGGGGGTTACGAGCAGTACTTC. Translated, it gives CASSSIGAGGYEQYF.